A selection of T cell receptor beta chains follows, all from one sample in a study of T-cell reconstitution after alpha-beta-depleted transplantation in children. One entry per CDR3 protein results from TCRdb running MiXCR on the PCR reads. Found here are about 230,000 distinct CDR3 sequences, around 9.5% of them singletons; the top ten hold around 6.2%. Sequenced here: PBMCs from the stem cell graft donor, sampled from the stem cell graft. The source of these receptors is a human donor who donated a stem cell graft to a child with acute lymphoblastic leukemia. The CDR3 runs from the conserved cysteine through the conserved F or W. Each record gives: D gene, CDR3 length, J gene, clone size, V gene, CDR3 DNA, CDR3 protein. D genes are given only for firm matches. Clone size is not always given. Where it is, it says once, few, many or a class for expanded clones.

TRBD2 17 TRBJ2-5 many TRBV11-2 TGTGCCAGCAGTCACATAATTAGCGGGGGGCCCTCAGAGACCCAGTACTTC CASSHIISGGPSETQYF
- 13 TRBJ1-4 few TRBV15 TGTGCCACCAGCAGAGGACAGGCCGAAAAACTGTTTTTT CATSRGQAEKLFF
TRBD1 17 TRBJ1-3 many TRBV4-1 TGCGCCAGCAGCGAAGAGACAGGGCTTACCCCTGGAAACACCATATATTTT CASSEETGLTPGNTIYF
TRBD1 15 TRBJ1-2 few TRBV6-5 TGTGCCAGCAGTTCCCAACCGGGACAGAACTATGGCTACACCTTC CASSSQPGQNYGYTF
- 15 TRBJ2-3 - TRBV10-1 TGCGCCAGCAGTGAGTCGAAGGGTTTCACAGATACGCAGTATTTT CASSESKGFTDTQYF
- 15 TRBJ2-3 - TRBV5-1 TGCGCCAGCAGCCCCCCCCGGGGCCTCACAGATACGCAGTATTTT CASSPPRGLTDTQYF
- 11 TRBJ1-4 few TRBV30 TGTGCCTGGAGTTTAGGCGAAAAACTGTTTTTT CAWSLGEKLFF
- 16 TRBJ2-3 many TRBV5-6 TGTGCCAGCAGCAACCAACCAGGGGCGAGGACAGATACGCAGTATTTT CASSNQPGARTDTQYF
- 14 TRBJ2-7 many TRBV6-5 TGTGCCAGCAGTTACGCAGGCACTAACTACGAGCAGTACTTC CASSYAGTNYEQYF
- 11 TRBJ2-7 - TRBV25-1 TGTGCCAGCAGGACAGGTTACGAGCAGTACTTC CASRTGYEQYF
TRBD1 15 TRBJ2-7 few TRBV3-1 TGTGCCAGCAGCCTACGGACAGGGGTTTCCTACGAGCAGTACTTC CASSLRTGVSYEQYF
- 15 TRBJ2-3 many TRBV6-2/TRBV6-3 TGTGCCAGCAGTTACTTGGCGGGGATGATGGATACGCAGTATTTT CASSYLAGMMDTQYF
TRBD2 17 TRBJ2-3 many TRBV27 TGTGCCAGCAGTTTAGCTAGCGGGGGGCCCAGCACAGATACGCAGTATTTT CASSLASGGPSTDTQYF
- 15 TRBJ2-7 few TRBV5-1 TGCGCCAGCAGCCCGGCTGGGCCTAACTCCTACGAGCAGTACTTC CASSPAGPNSYEQYF
TRBD2 16 TRBJ2-1 many TRBV12-3/TRBV12-4 TGTGCCAGCAGCCCACCGGGGGGGGCATCCTACAATGAGCAGTTCTTC CASSPPGGASYNEQFF
- 14 TRBJ2-1 many TRBV5-1 TGCGCCAGCAGCTGGGGGGACCCCTACAATGAGCAGTTCTTC CASSWGDPYNEQFF
- 16 TRBJ2-1 few TRBV11-3 TGTGCCAGCAGTAAAGGGTCGGACGGAGGAAACAATGAGCAGTTCTTC CASSKGSDGGNNEQFF
- 15 TRBJ1-2 many TRBV7-2 TGTGCCAGCGTCCTAGGTTGGGAAAATAACTATGGCTACACCTTC CASVLGWENNYGYTF
TRBD1 15 TRBJ2-5 - TRBV18 TGTGCCAGCTCACCCGGGACAGGACCCCAAGAGACCCAGTACTTC CASSPGTGPQETQYF
TRBD2 17 TRBJ2-1 few TRBV6-4 TGTGCCAGCAGTCCTTCGCCGCTAGCGGGGTCCCCGAATGAGCAGTTCTTC CASSPSPLAGSPNEQFF
- 13 TRBJ2-5 many TRBV18 TGTGCCAGCTCACAGCTAGAGGTAGAGACCCAGTACTTC CASSQLEVETQYF
- 14 TRBJ1-2 few TRBV4-3 TGCGCCAGCAGCCACAACCTTAAATCCTATGGCTACACCTTC CASSHNLKSYGYTF
TRBD1 17 TRBJ1-3 many TRBV2 TGTGCCAGCAGTGTCTTTCGACAGGGGGCCAGGGGAAACACCATATATTTT CASSVFRQGARGNTIYF
- 14 TRBJ1-1 few TRBV6-5 TGTGCCAGCAGTTACACCAAAAGGGGCACTGAAGCTTTCTTT CASSYTKRGTEAFF
- 13 TRBJ1-5 - TRBV12-3/TRBV12-4 TGTGCCAGCAGTTTCAGGAGCAATCAGCCCCAGCATTTT CASSFRSNQPQHF
- 15 TRBJ2-3 few TRBV2 TGTGCCAGCAGTGTATTGCGGGGAGGCACAGATACGCAGTATTTT CASSVLRGGTDTQYF
- 17 TRBJ1-2 few TRBV27 TGTGCCAGCAGTTTATCGAGGGAGGGGGGAAATAACTATGGCTACACCTTC CASSLSREGGNNYGYTF
- 13 TRBJ2-5 few TRBV4-2 TGTGCCAGCAGCCAAGGGACAGAAGAGACCCAGTACTTC CASSQGTEETQYF
- 17 TRBJ2-7 many TRBV6-5 TGTGCCAGCAGTTACTTCCAGGGTAGCGGCCTCGTTTACGAGCAGTACTTC CASSYFQGSGLVYEQYF
TRBD1 14 TRBJ2-1 few TRBV29-1 TGCAGCGTTAGAGACAGGGGGTATGACAATGAGCAGTTCTTC CSVRDRGYDNEQFF
- 14 TRBJ1-2 few TRBV5-1 TGCGCCAGCAGCGCCGCGGGAGTCATCTATGGCTACACCTTC CASSAAGVIYGYTF
TRBD1 15 TRBJ1-5 few TRBV7-9 TGTGCCAGCAGCTTAGGGGACAGGGTTGGCGAGCCCCAGCATTTT CASSLGDRVGEPQHF
- 13 TRBJ2-2 few TRBV24-1 TGTGCCACCAGTGATAGGGGGAACGGGGAGCTGTTTTTT CATSDRGNGELFF
- 13 TRBJ1-2 - TRBV12-3/TRBV12-4 TGTGCCAGCTCAACGGCGGAATGGAATGGCTACACCTTC CASSTAEWNGYTF
- 14 TRBJ1-4 few TRBV27 TGTGCCAGCAGTCCCCCCGGTCTGGCCGAAAAACTGTTTTTT CASSPPGLAEKLFF
- 16 TRBJ2-3 many TRBV3-1 TGTGCCAGCAGCCTTCTGAGCGGCGCTAGCACAGATACGCAGTATTTT CASSLLSGASTDTQYF